This T cell receptor (beta chain) derives from a study of OX40 agonist ivuxolimab in advanced cancers. On this clone: Antigen specificity is unknown.

Repertoires were generated with immunoSEQ multiplex PCR, while TCRdb's copy carries only in-frame clones and drops some. In the table there are more than 75,000 clones, 80% to 90% of which are singletons. Study results and caveats: Average numbers of expanded clones were greater in CD8+ T cells than in CD4+.

The receptor was derived from an adult with an advanced solid tumor such as melanoma, head and neck, liver or kidney cancer. The sample was CD4+ or CD8+ T cells sorted from blood, taken in a trial of the OX40 agonist ivuxolimab.

CDR3 amino acids: CASSLGGQAVEAFF. CDR3 DNA sequence: TGTGCCAGCAGCTTAGGGGGGCAGGCGGTTGAAGCTTTCTTT. This chain connects TRBV11-2 to TRBJ1-1; D may be TRBD1 (6 bases). The germline V gene has CDR1 SGHAT and CDR2 FQNNGV. The CDR3 is 14 amino acids. The V gene lost 1 base and the J gene lost 7 bases, with 13 bases spanning the gap.